Listed below are T cell receptor beta chains from one sample, sequenced in a study of beta chain features in type 1 diabetes. Sequenced by immunoSEQ multiplex PCR; TCRdb stores in-frame clones only, minus some. The sample has 900,000 or so clones; 15% to 20% are singletons. The material sequenced was naive CD4+ T cells from blood. The source of these receptors is a young woman in good health. The CDR3 runs from the conserved cysteine through the conserved F or W. A D gene is named only where the DNA matches it firmly. Not all rows give a size; the values are once, few, many and, for expanded clones, a class.

j_call v_call clone_size d_call cdr3_nt cdr3_aa
TRBJ1-5 TRBV28 few TRBD1 TGTGCCAGCACCACAGGGGGGGGCAATCAGCCCCAGCATTTT CASTTGGGNQPQHF
TRBJ2-3 TRBV6-5 few TRBD1 TGTGCCAGCAGAAACTCAGGGGCCAGGGGGGATACGCAGTATTTT CASRNSGARGDTQYF
TRBJ1-4 TRBV7-9 . . TGTGCCAGCAGCTTAGGGCAACCAACTAATGAAAAACTGTTTTTT CASSLGQPTNEKLFF
TRBJ2-2 TRBV7-9 few . TGTGCCAGCAGCTTAGCGGCCGGGGAGCTGTTTTTT CASSLAAGELFF
TRBJ2-2 TRBV6-5 few . TGTGCCAGCAGCTTCAGCGGGCTTACCGGGGAGCTGTTTTTT CASSFSGLTGELFF
TRBJ2-7 TRBV2 few . TGTGCCAGCAGAGCTGGACCCCCCGACTACGAGCAGTACTTC CASRAGPPDYEQYF
TRBJ2-5 TRBV5-1 . . TGCGCCAGCAGCTTGGGTCGTCCGGGGTTCCAAGAGACCCAGTACTTC CASSLGRPGFQETQYF
TRBJ2-3 TRBV7-9 . . TGTGCCAGCAGCTTAGCCTTGTCCCTGGCTACGCAGTATTTT CASSLALSLATQYF
TRBJ1-4 TRBV4-2 few TRBD1 TGTGCCAGCAGCCAAGACCCCGACAGGGGATACGAAAAACTGTTTTTT CASSQDPDRGYEKLFF
TRBJ2-1 TRBV5-6 . . TGTGCCAGCAGCTTGAGACGCTACAATGAGCAGTTCTTC CASSLRRYNEQFF
TRBJ2-1 TRBV12-5 few . TGTGCTAGTGGCCTCCAGGGGGGCAATGAGCAGTTCTTC CASGLQGGNEQFF
TRBJ2-1 TRBV7-9 few TRBD2 TGTGCCAGCAGCGCGAACCCGGGACTAGCGGGAGGCTATGAGCAGTTCTTC CASSANPGLAGGYEQFF
TRBJ1-1 TRBV5-6 few TRBD1 TGTGCCAGCAGCCGGACAGGGGGTGACACTGAAGCTTTCTTT CASSRTGGDTEAFF
TRBJ1-2 TRBV28 . TRBD1 TGTGCCAGCAGTTCAGGATCGACAGGGGGTGGTGGCTACACCTTC CASSSGSTGGGGYTF
TRBJ2-7 TRBV15 . . TGTGCCACCAGCAGGGTACAGGGGGCGGGAGGTGGAGAGCAGTACTTC CATSRVQGAGGGEQYF
TRBJ1-2 TRBV4-3 few . TGCGCCAGCAGCCAAGACCCCTATGGCTACACCTTC CASSQDPYGYTF
TRBJ2-6 TRBV7-6 . . TGTGCCAGCAGCTTACTAGGAGGGGGCAATCCTGGGGCCAACGTCCTGACTTTC CASSLLGGGNPGANVLTF
TRBJ1-1 TRBV7-8 few TRBD1 TGTGCCAGCAGCTTAGTTGGCAGGGGGCTTACTGAAGCTTTCTTT CASSLVGRGLTEAFF
TRBJ2-7 TRBV15 once . TGTGCCACCAGCCCCCTAGGGGCGACAAGCTCCTACGAGCAGTACTTC CATSPLGATSSYEQYF
TRBJ2-1 TRBV9 . TRBD2 TGTGCCAGCAGCCCCCAGCGGGGGCCCTACAATGAGCAGTTCTTC CASSPQRGPYNEQFF
TRBJ1-4 TRBV5-1 few TRBD1 TGCGCCAGCAGCGGACAGGGAGCGGCTAATGAAAAACTGTTTTTC CASSGQGAANEKLFF
TRBJ2-7 TRBV4-2 few . TGTGCCAGCAGCCAAGGGTTGCCTCTAGGACGTATGTATCGGTTCTACGAGCAGTACTTC CASSQGLPLGRMYRFYEQYF
TRBJ1-1 TRBV4-2 . . TGTGCCAGCAGCCGTGACCGGGGCACTGAAGCTTTCTTT CASSRDRGTEAFF
TRBJ1-4 TRBV28 few . TGTGCCAGCAGTTGGGGAAATGAAAAACTGTTTTTT CASSWGNEKLFF
TRBJ2-2 TRBV7-9 . . TGTGCCAGCAGCATCCGGCGGATGGCGGTTGGGGAGCTGTTTTTT CASSIRRMAVGELFF
TRBJ2-7 TRBV11-2 . . TGTGCCAGCAGCCGAGGAGGGTACGAGCAGTACTTC CASSRGGYEQYF
TRBJ2-2 TRBV6-6 . TRBD2 TGTGCCAGCAGTTACGTAGCGGGCGGGGAGCTGTTTTTT CASSYVAGGELFF
TRBJ2-3 TRBV6-5 few TRBD2 TGTGCCAGCAGTTACAGCGGGAGGGGCACAGATACGCAGTATTTT CASSYSGRGTDTQYF
TRBJ2-1 TRBV6-5 few . TGTGCCAGCAGTTACCTTTCCGGGCGAATGGGCAATGAGCAGTTCTTC CASSYLSGRMGNEQFF
TRBJ2-6 TRBV9 . . TGTGCCAGCAGCTCGGAGGGATCTGGGGCCAACGTCCTGACTTTC CASSSEGSGANVLTF
TRBJ2-2 TRBV19 . . TGTGCCAGTAGTAGGGTCAGGGAATCCGGGGAGCTGTTTTTT CASSRVRESGELFF
TRBJ2-5 TRBV11-2 . . TGTGCCAGCAGCTCCCTATCCACCCAAGAGACCCAGTACTTC CASSSLSTQETQYF
TRBJ2-1 TRBV11-1 . . TGTGCCAGCAGCGCGATGGCGCTAGCGAATGAGCAGTTCTTC CASSAMALANEQFF
TRBJ2-2 TRBV7-8 few TRBD1 TGTGCCAGCAGCTATAGGACAGGCGGCGACACCGGGGAGCTGTTTTTT CASSYRTGGDTGELFF
TRBJ2-7 TRBV20-1 . TRBD1 TGCAGTGCTACCAGTGGGACAGCGCAGTACTTC CSATSGTAQYF
TRBJ2-1 TRBV7-9 few . TGTGCCAGCAGACCTCAAGGGGGGGCTTTGGAGCAGTTCTTC CASRPQGGALEQFF
TRBJ2-1 TRBV4-3 . TRBD2 TGCGCCAGCAGCCAAGATCCTCGGGGGGGTTGGTACAATGAGCAGTTCTTC CASSQDPRGGWYNEQFF
TRBJ2-3 TRBV10-3 . . TGTGCCATCAGAGAGACAGATACGCAGTATTTT CAIRETDTQYF
TRBJ2-7 TRBV10-3 . TRBD1 TGTGCCATCAGTACAGGGGATTCAGGCGAGCAGTACTTC CAISTGDSGEQYF
TRBJ1-3 TRBV11-2 . . TGTGCCAGCAGCCCTAGGACAGAGGGAGTATATCGTGAAGGAAACACCATATATTTT CASSPRTEGVYREGNTIYF
TRBJ1-5 TRBV28 . TRBD1 TGTGCCAGCAGTAGGACAGGGGGCGATCAGCCCCAGCATTTT CASSRTGGDQPQHF
TRBJ2-2 TRBV2 . . TGTGCCAGCAGTGAAGGTCCCCTCACCGGGGAGCTGTTTTTT CASSEGPLTGELFF
TRBJ2-7 TRBV5-4 few TRBD2 TGTGCCAGCAGCTTGTTCGGGAGGCCCTACGAGCAGTACTTC CASSLFGRPYEQYF
TRBJ2-3 TRBV6-6 few . TGTGCCAGCTCCGGAGGGGCTAGCACAGATACGCAGTATTTT CASSGGASTDTQYF
TRBJ2-7 TRBV28 few TRBD1 TGTGCCAGCAGTGGGGCAGGGGGTAGCTTCTACGAGCAGTACTTC CASSGAGGSFYEQYF
TRBJ2-1 TRBV14 few . TGTGCCAGCAGCCAGTGGTCATACCCAACCAATGAGCAGTTCTTC CASSQWSYPTNEQFF
TRBJ2-1 TRBV11-3 . . TGTGCCAGCAGCTTACAGGGGAATGAGCAGTTCTTC CASSLQGNEQFF
TRBJ2-2 TRBV11-2 . TRBD2 TGTGCCAGCAGCTTAGTGTCTAGCGGTTTCGGCGGGGAGCTGTTTTTT CASSLVSSGFGGELFF
TRBJ1-1 TRBV19 . . TGTGCCAGTATTCGGACGGGGAACACTGAAGCTTTCTTT CASIRTGNTEAFF
TRBJ2-1 TRBV7-3 . TRBD2 TGTGCCAGCAGCTTCATTCCCGGGACTAGCGGGAGCAATGAGCAGTTCTTC CASSFIPGTSGSNEQFF
TRBJ1-2 TRBV5-6 few . TGTGCCAGCAGTTTGCATGTGTCGGATAACTATGGCTACACCTTC CASSLHVSDNYGYTF
TRBJ2-2 TRBV12-5 few . TGTGCTAGTGGTTTGGCAGGGGTGACCGGGGAGCTGTTTTTT CASGLAGVTGELFF
TRBJ2-7 TRBV7-2 few . TGTGCCAGCAGCTTAGTCGTGGGGGTTCTCTACGAGCAGTACTTC CASSLVVGVLYEQYF
TRBJ1-3 TRBV2 few . TGTGCCAGCAGGGAAAGCATGCCGGGAAACACCATATATTTT CASRESMPGNTIYF
TRBJ1-2 TRBV7-9 . TRBD1 TGTGCCAGCAGCTTTTCCCGGGGACAGGGAGATGGCTACACCTTC CASSFSRGQGDGYTF
TRBJ2-7 TRBV9 . TRBD1 TGTGCCAGCAGCGCGACAGGGGTCGGGTACGAGCAGTACTTC CASSATGVGYEQYF
TRBJ1-2 TRBV28 . . TGTGCCAGCAGGTCCCTCGGGAGGGTATTGGGTGGCTACACCTTC CASRSLGRVLGGYTF
TRBJ2-5 TRBV10-3 few . TGTGCCATCAGTGAGTCGATCAGGGGTGGAGAGACCCAGTACTTC CAISESIRGGETQYF